The next 8 T cell receptor beta chains were all read from a single sample in a study of T-cell memory formation after mild COVID-19. TCRdb itself ran the 5' RACE reads through MiXCR, one entry per CDR3 protein. Seen here are roughly 190,000 distinct CDR3 sequences, around 27% observed once, and the top ten hold approximately 10%. The specimen sequenced was PBMCs or a T cell subset sorted from them (not recorded which). The receptor source for this set is an adult woman who had mild COVID-19 (a few samples of this study predate the infection). Cell type and time point are not known.

The genes are TRBV6-4 and TRBJ2-1; D is possibly TRBD2 (6 bases). V was cut by 1 base and J by 4 bases, with 14 bases left in between. This CDR3 is built from 16 residues. Germline-derived CDR1 and CDR2 are MRHNA and SNTAGT. The CDR3 DNA reads as TGTGCCAGCAGTGACTGGGCTACCAGCGGGTACAATGAGCAGTTCTTC. It specifies CASSDWATSGYNEQFF.

The chain has TRBV28 and TRBJ1-1, with no clear D. Trimming pared 2 bases from V and 1 base from J, leaving 11 bases between. The length of the CDR3 is 15 residues. From germline, CDR1 is MDHEN and CDR2 SYDVKM. The CDR3: CASSLIGQPNTEAFF. The CDR3 DNA sequence: TGTGCCAGCAGTTTAATCGGGCAGCCGAACACTGAAGCTTTCTTT.

The CDR3 here is CATSDNRVYEQYF. As DNA, the CDR3 is TGTGCCACCAGTGATAACAGGGTCTACGAGCAGTACTTC. The chain joins TRBV24-1 to TRBJ2-7; possible D gene TRBD1, 6 bases. Trimming took off 3 bases at V and 3 bases at J, with 8 bases between the two ends. CDR3 size: 13 residues. CDR1 KGHDR and CDR2 SFDVKD come from the germline V gene.

This clonotype was counted a few times. The chain combines TRBV7-9 with TRBJ2-1; TRBD2 agrees at 11 bases. V gave up 5 bases and J gave up 6 bases; unmatched junction bases: 6. This CDR3 has 15 amino acids. The germline gives CDR1 SEHNR, CDR2 FQNEAQ (reference sequence). The CDR3 nucleotides are TGTGCCAGCAGCCAAGACGGGACTAGCGGCAATGAGCAGTTCTTC. Translation gives CASSQDGTSGNEQFF.

This clonotype was seen only a few times. V gene TRBV7-6 combines with J gene TRBJ2-2, with 12 bases that match TRBD2. Trimming at V came to 5 bases and at J to 0 bases, leaving 4 bases not matched to a gene. The CDR3 consists of 17 residues. CDR1 is SGHVS and CDR2 is FNYEAQ in the germline V gene. The CDR3 nucleotides read TGTGCCAGCAGCCTCACTAGCGGGGGGCCGAACACCGGGGAGCTGTTTTTT. Translating it yields CASSLTSGGPNTGELFF.

The chain has TRBV6-5 and TRBJ1-6, with D perhaps matching TRBD1 (5 bases). Germline V gene lookup returns CDR1 MNHEY and CDR2 SVGAGI. Trimming left V 6 bases short and J 8 bases short, with 20 bases between. The CDR3 covers 16 residues. The CDR3 loop reads CASSNRFQGRDSPLHF. The CDR3 nucleotides are TGTGCCAGCAGCAACCGTTTCCAGGGCAGGGATTCACCCCTCCACTTT.

This rearrangement joins TRBV7-9 to TRBJ1-6; 7 bases fit TRBD1. Germline loops: CDR1 SEHNR, CDR2 FQNEAQ (reference sequence). CDR3 length: 16 amino acids. Trimming removed 1 base from V and 7 bases from J; junction bases left unmatched: 7. The CDR3, as DNA: TGTGCCAGCAGCTTAGAAGGGGGCCTGAGGAATTCACCCCTCCACTTT. The encoded protein is CASSLEGGLRNSPLHF.

V gene TRBV29-1 combines with J gene TRBJ2-1, with 13 positions matching TRBD2. This CDR3 comprises 15 residues. Per germline, CDR1 SQVTM and CDR2 ANQGSEA. V shed 4 bases and J 7 bases; nucleotides not matched to a gene: 7. This chain's CDR3 is CSVVTSGGAWNEQFF. The DNA for the CDR3 is TGCAGCGTTGTAACTAGCGGGGGGGCCTGGAATGAGCAGTTCTTC.